This T cell receptor beta chain is drawn from a study of control samples from healthy donors and cancer patients. V lost 2 bases to trimming and J lost 3 bases; unmatched junction nucleotides: 10. The CDR3 spans 18 residues. CDR1 and CDR2 (germline): LGHDT, YNNKEL (reference sequence). Produced via immunoSEQ multiplex PCR; TCRdb's table is partial and in-frame only. The table shows tens of thousands of clones, with about 89% occurring only once. The genes are TRBV3-1 (or the pseudogene TRBV3-2) and TRBJ2-3; 11 nucleotides agree with TRBD2. The sequenced sample consisted of PBMCs. This receptor was taken from an older woman with lung cancer. CDR3 nucleotides: TGTGCCAGCAGCCAAACTGTCCGATCTAGCGGGGGGACAGATACGCAGTATTTT. This gives the protein CASSQTVRSSGGTDTQYF.